The 14 T cell receptor beta chains below come from one sample, sequenced in a study of cytomegalovirus exposure and HLA in healthy donors. PCR was performed using 60 Vbeta and 13 Jbeta primers. This table comes from immunoSEQ multiplex PCR, and its TCRdb copy is limited to in-frame clones, with some not included. The sample has roughly 180,000 clones, 85% seen once. Sequenced sample: PBMCs. The receptors stem from a boy between 2 and 10 years old in good health and CMV-seronegative.

This rearrangement joins TRBV6-4 to TRBJ1-2; possible D gene TRBD1, 5 bases. V was shortened by 4 bases and J by 3 bases, with 12 bases between the two germline ends. The CDR3 runs to 14 residues. Looked up from germline, CDR1 is MRHNA and CDR2 is SNTAGT. CDR3 coding DNA: TGTGCCAGCAGTGCCGAGCCGGGGGACTATGGCTACACCTTC. Encoded protein: CASSAEPGDYGYTF.

The rearrangement links TRBV6-5 to TRBJ1-1; D gene uncertain. The germline CDR1 and CDR2 sequences are MNHEY and SVGAGI. This CDR3 has 14 residues. The V and J ends lost 7 bases and 3 bases respectively, with 15 bases between them. CDR3: CASTPALMDTEAFF. The CDR3 bases are TGTGCCAGCACCCCCGCACTGATGGACACTGAAGCTTTCTTT.

This clone appeared a few times. The V gene is TRBV6-1, the J gene TRBJ1-5; D might be TRBD1 (6 bases). The CDR3 runs 14 residues. The germline V and J ends were trimmed by 5 bases and 6 bases, with 14 bases remaining between them. Germline V CDR1 and CDR2: MNHNS, SASEGT. CDR3 region: CASSLAGEGQPQHF. CDR3 DNA sequence: TGTGCCAGCAGTCTGGCAGGGGAGGGTCAGCCCCAGCATTTT.

This rearrangement joins TRBV6-1 to TRBJ2-3, with TRBD1 as a possible D gene (6 bases). The CDR3 has 14 residues. Germline V gene sequence: CDR1 MNHNS, CDR2 SASEGT. The ends were cut back, 4 bases at V and 6 bases at J, with 14 bases in the middle. CDR3: CASSGTGSADTQYF. Here the CDR3 DNA reads TGTGCCAGCAGTGGTACAGGGTCAGCGGATACGCAGTATTTT.

The rearrangement uses TRBV5-1 and TRBJ2-1; TRBD2 matches at 11 bases. CDR3 length: 15 amino acids. In germline, CDR1 is SGHRS, CDR2 YFSETQ. The V segment lost 4 bases and the J segment 4 bases; nucleotides outside the gene matches: 4. The CDR3 DNA is TGCGCCAGCAGCCGGGGACTAGCGGTTTACAATGAGCAGTTCTTC. Protein product: CASSRGLAVYNEQFF. Looking up the rest from reference TRBV5-1 and TRBJ2-1 gives the full variable domain: KAGVTQTPRYLIKTRGQQVTLSCSPISGHRSVSWYQQTPGQGLQFLFEYFSETQRNKGNFPGRFSGRQFSNSRSEMNVSTLELGDSALYLCASSRGLAVYNEQFFGPGTRLTVL.

The rearrangement links TRBV21-1 to TRBJ2-2; the D segment call TRBD2 is taken from the table without a DNA check. TRBV21-1 is a pseudogene segment. The CDR3 length is 12 residues. The CDR3 DNA follows: TGTGCCAGCATCCTCCTCACCGGGGAGCTGTTTTTT. It yields the protein CASILLTGELFF.

This clone has more than one count but fewer than ten. The chain combines TRBV21-1 with TRBJ2-1; TRBD2, the D gene given by the table, was not confirmed from the DNA. TRBV21-1 is a pseudogene. CDR3 length: 16 amino acids. The CDR3, as DNA: TGTGCCAGCAGCACGTTGGGGACTGGGGTTCGAAATGAGCAGTTCTTC. Translated, it gives CASSTLGTGVRNEQFF.

The J gene is TRBJ1-1, the V gene TRBV7-9; D might be TRBD1 (5 bases). Trimming shortened V by 1 base and J by 1 base, and 10 bases separated the two germline ends. The CDR3 covers 15 residues. The V gene's germline CDR1 is SEHNR and CDR2 FQNEAQ (reference sequence). This CDR3 reads CASSLGGETNTEAFF. The CDR3 DNA reads TGTGCCAGCAGCTTAGGGGGGGAAACGAACACTGAAGCTTTCTTT.

This rearrangement joins TRBV13 to TRBJ1-1; no clear D gene. This CDR3 has 14 amino acids. The V end was cut by 2 bases, the J end by 8 bases, with 15 bases between. Germline CDR1 reads PRHDT; CDR2 reads FYEKMQ (reference sequence). DNA for the CDR3: TGTGCCAGCAGCTTATGGATAGGAACAGCCGAAGCTTTCTTT. Residues: CASSLWIGTAEAFF.

V and J are TRBV28 and TRBJ2-7, with 11 positions matching TRBD2. V shed 6 bases and J 3 bases; nucleotides not matched to a gene: 4. Per germline, CDR1 MDHEN and CDR2 SYDVKM. This CDR3 contains 14 residues. Here the CDR3 reads CASRTTSGSYEQYF. CDR3 DNA: TGTGCCAGCAGGACAACTAGCGGGAGCTACGAGCAGTACTTC.

The chain is built from TRBV5-4 and TRBJ2-2; TRBD1 might be the D (7 bases). The CDR3 is 15 amino acids. Deletions cut 5 bases from V and 4 bases from J, with 15 bases between. CDR1 and CDR2 from the germline V gene are SGHNT and YYREEE (reference sequence). In DNA form, the CDR3 reads TGTGCCAGCAGTCCAAGGGGGCGGGGCACCGGGGAGCTGTTTTTT. This sequence encodes CASSPRGRGTGELFF.

The chain employs TRBV11-2 and TRBJ1-5; D possibly corresponds to TRBD1 (5 bases). Germline CDR1 is SGHAT and CDR2 is FQNNGV. V lost 4 bases to trimming and J lost 6 bases, with 16 bases between them. The CDR3 extends over 15 amino acids. This CDR3 reads CASSSDGGAVQPQHF. Here the CDR3 DNA reads TGTGCCAGCAGCTCCGACGGAGGGGCGGTTCAGCCCCAGCATTTT.

The chain recombines TRBV5-4 with TRBJ2-5; 7 bases fit TRBD1. The V gene end was trimmed by 3 bases and the J gene end by 1 base; junction bases not matched to a gene: 12. This CDR3 region has 17 residues. From germline, CDR1 is SGHNT and CDR2 YYREEE (reference sequence). CDR3 in DNA: TGTGCCAGCAGCTCCCCCCCTCACAGGGGCAGCCAAGAGACCCAGTACTTC. Amino acid sequence: CASSSPPHRGSQETQYF.

The V and J genes are TRBV2 and TRBJ2-3; 8 positions match TRBD1. The CDR3 loop spans 14 amino acids. Germline V gene data show CDR1 as SNHLY and CDR2 as FYNNEI. Losses at the gene ends were 9 bases for V and 3 bases for J; bases not matched to a gene: 8. CDR3 residues: CARSRDRRTDTQYF. CDR3 nucleotides: TGTGCCAGATCCCGGGACAGGCGGACAGATACGCAGTATTTT.